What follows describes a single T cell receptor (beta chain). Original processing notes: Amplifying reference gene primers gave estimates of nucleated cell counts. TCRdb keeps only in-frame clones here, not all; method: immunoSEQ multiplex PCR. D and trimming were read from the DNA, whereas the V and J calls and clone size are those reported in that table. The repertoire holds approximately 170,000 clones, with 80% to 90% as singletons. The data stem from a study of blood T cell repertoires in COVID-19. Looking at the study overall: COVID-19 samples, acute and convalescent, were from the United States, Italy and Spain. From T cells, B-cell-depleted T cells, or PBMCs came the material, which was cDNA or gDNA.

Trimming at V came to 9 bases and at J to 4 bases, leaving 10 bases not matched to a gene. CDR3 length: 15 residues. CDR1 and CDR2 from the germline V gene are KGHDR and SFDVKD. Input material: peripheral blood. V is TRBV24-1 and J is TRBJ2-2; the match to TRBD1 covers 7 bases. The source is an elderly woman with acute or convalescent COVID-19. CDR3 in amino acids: CATRGRGSGTGELFF. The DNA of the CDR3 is TGTGCCACCCGTGGCAGGGGGTCGGGCACCGGGGAGCTGTTTTTT.